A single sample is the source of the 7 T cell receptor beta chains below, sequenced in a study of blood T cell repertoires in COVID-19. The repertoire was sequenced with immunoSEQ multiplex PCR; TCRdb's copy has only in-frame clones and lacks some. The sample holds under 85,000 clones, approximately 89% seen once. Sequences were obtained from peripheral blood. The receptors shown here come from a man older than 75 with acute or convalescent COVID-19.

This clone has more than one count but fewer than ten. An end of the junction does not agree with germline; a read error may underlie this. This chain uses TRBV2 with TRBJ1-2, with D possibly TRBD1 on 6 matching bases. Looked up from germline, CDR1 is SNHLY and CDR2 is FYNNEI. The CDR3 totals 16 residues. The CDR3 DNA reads TGTGCCAGCAGCGAAGGGAAACGAGGGGGAGACTATGGCTACACCTTC. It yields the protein CASSEGKRGGDYGYTF.

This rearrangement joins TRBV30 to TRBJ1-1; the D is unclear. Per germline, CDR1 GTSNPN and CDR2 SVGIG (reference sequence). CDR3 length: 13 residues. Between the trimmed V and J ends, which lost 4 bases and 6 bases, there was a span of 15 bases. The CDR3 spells CAWNGSLRAEAFF. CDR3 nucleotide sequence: TGTGCCTGGAACGGGTCCCTCCGCGCTGAAGCTTTCTTT.

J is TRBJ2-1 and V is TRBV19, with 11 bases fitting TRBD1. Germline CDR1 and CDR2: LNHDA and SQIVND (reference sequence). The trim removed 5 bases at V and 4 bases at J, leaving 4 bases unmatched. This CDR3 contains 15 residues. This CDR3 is CASSGDRGGYNEQFF. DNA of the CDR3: TGTGCCAGTAGTGGGGACAGGGGGGGTTACAATGAGCAGTTCTTC. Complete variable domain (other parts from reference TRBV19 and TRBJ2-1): DGGITQSPKYLFRKEGQNVTLSCEQNLNHDAMYWYRQDPGQGLRLIYYSQIVNDFQKGDIAEGYSVSREKKESFPLTVTSAQKNPTAFYLCASSGDRGGYNEQFFGPGTRLTVL.

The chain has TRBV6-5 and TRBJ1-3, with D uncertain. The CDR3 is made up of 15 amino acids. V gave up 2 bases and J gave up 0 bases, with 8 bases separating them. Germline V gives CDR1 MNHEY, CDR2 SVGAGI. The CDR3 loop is CASSYGRRSGNTIYF. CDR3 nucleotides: TGTGCCAGCAGTTACGGGCGCCGCTCTGGAAACACCATATATTTT.

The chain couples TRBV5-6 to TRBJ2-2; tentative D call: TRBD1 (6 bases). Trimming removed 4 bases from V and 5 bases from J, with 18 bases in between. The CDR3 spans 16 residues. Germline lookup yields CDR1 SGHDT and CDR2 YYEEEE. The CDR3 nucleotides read TGTGCCAGCAGCCCTTTATGGGGGCGAGGTACCGGGGAGCTGTTTTTT. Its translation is CASSPLWGRGTGELFF.

The CDR3 DNA reads TGTGCCAGAAGCTTGGGTGGGGACAGGGCCTACGAGCAGTACTTC. Its protein is CARSLGGDRAYEQYF. The chain recombines TRBV5-3 with TRBJ2-7, with 9 bases that match TRBD1. TRBV5-3 is noted as an ORF with a role that remains uncertain. J lost 2 bases, V lost 0 bases, and 3 bases had no gene match. The CDR3 runs 15 residues.

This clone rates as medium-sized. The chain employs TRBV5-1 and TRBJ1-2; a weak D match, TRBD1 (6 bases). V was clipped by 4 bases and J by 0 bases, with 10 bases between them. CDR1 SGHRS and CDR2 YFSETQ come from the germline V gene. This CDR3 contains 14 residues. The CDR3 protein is CASSKYRANYGYTF. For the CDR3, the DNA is TGCGCCAGCAGCAAATACAGGGCTAACTATGGCTACACCTTC.